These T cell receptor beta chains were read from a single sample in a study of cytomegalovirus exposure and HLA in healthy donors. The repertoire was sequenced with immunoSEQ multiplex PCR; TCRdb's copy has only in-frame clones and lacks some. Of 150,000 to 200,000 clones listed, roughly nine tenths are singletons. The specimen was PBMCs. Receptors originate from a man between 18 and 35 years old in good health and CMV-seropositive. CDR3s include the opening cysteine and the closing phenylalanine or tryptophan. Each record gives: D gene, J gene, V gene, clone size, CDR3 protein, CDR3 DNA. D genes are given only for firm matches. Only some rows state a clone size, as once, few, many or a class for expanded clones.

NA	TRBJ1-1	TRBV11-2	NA	CASSRGYTEAFF	TGTGCCAGCAGCCGGGGGTACACTGAAGCTTTCTTT
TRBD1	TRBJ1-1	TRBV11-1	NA	CASTPRTGSRNTEAFF	TGTGCCAGCACTCCCAGGACAGGTTCGCGGAACACTGAAGCTTTCTTT
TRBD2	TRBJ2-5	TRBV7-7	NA	CASSDGGFQETQYF	TGTGCTAGCAGCGACGGGGGGTTCCAAGAGACCCAGTACTTC
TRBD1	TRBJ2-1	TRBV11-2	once	CASSRDRGGDEQFF	TGTGCCAGCAGCCGCGACAGGGGCGGCGATGAGCAGTTCTTC
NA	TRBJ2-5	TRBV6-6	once	CASSYSKSQKETQYF	TGTGCCAGCAGTTACTCGAAATCACAGAAAGAGACCCAGTACTTC
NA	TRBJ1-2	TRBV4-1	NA	CASSQDEGLRGSRDGYTF	TGCGCCAGCAGCCAAGATGAAGGGTTAAGGGGTTCCAGGGATGGCTACACCTTC
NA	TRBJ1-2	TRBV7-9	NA	CASSLGQINYGYTF	TGTGCCAGCAGCTTAGGACAAATTAACTATGGCTACACCTTC
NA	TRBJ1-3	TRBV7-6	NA	CASSEGGPGNTIYF	TGTGCCAGCAGCGAGGGGGGGCCTGGAAACACCATATATTTT
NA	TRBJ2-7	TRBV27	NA	CASSPRGSEYEQYF	TGTGCCAGCAGTCCTAGGGGTTCCGAGTACGAGCAGTACTTC
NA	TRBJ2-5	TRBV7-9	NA	CASSFRLRWSQETQYF	TGTGCCAGCAGCTTCAGGTTAAGGTGGTCACAAGAGACCCAGTACTTC
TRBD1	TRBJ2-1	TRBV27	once	CASSFGTGREVQFF	TGTGCCAGCAGTTTCGGGACAGGACGAGAAGTGCAGTTCTTC
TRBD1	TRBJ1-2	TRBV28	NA	CASHLLGTGPHGYTF	TGTGCCAGCCATCTTCTCGGGACAGGGCCTCATGGCTACACCTTC
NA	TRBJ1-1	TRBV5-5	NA	CASSSRGNTEAFF	TGTGCCAGCAGCTCCAGGGGGAACACTGAAGCTTTCTTT
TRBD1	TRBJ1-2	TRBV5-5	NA	CASSLAGGSYGYTF	TGTGCCAGCAGCTTGGCAGGGGGCTCCTATGGCTACACCTTC
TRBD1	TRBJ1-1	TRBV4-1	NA	CASSQGTENTEAFF	TGCGCCAGCAGCCAGGGGACAGAGAACACTGAAGCTTTCTTT
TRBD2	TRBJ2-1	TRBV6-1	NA	CASSDGLAGNNEQFF	TGTGCCAGCAGTGATGGACTAGCGGGGAACAATGAGCAGTTCTTC
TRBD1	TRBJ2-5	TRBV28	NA	CASSWTGAETQYF	TGTGCCAGCAGTTGGACAGGGGCGGAGACCCAGTACTTC
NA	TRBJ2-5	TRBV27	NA	CASSLFGGARPETQYF	TGTGCCAGCAGTTTATTTGGTGGGGCGCGTCCCGAGACCCAGTACTTC
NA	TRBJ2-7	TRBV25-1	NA	CASSGGQGAGSYEQYF	TGTGCCAGCAGTGGGGGCCAGGGTGCCGGGAGCTACGAGCAGTACTTC
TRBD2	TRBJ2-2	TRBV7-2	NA	CASSPGGGQTGELFF	TGTGCCAGCAGCCCCGGGGGGGGGCAAACCGGGGAGCTGTTTTTT
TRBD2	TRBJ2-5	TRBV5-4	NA	CASRSLAGGETQYF	TGTGCCAGCAGATCCCTAGCGGGAGGTGAGACCCAGTACTTC
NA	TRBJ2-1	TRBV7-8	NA	CASSRLEGEQFF	TGTGCCAGCAGCAGACTGGAAGGTGAGCAGTTCTTC
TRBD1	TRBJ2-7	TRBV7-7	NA	CASSATGEESEQYF	TGTGCTAGCAGCGCGACAGGGGAAGAGAGCGAGCAGTACTTC
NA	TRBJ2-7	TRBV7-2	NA	CASSLRNGAAEQYF	TGTGCCAGCAGCCTCCGGAATGGGGCTGCAGAGCAGTACTTC
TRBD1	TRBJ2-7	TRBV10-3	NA	CAISGQGSEQYF	TGTGCCATCAGTGGACAGGGTAGCGAGCAGTACTTC
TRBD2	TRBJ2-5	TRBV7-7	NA	CASSPSGSAKTQYF	TGTGCTAGCAGCCCCAGCGGGAGCGCGAAGACCCAGTACTTC
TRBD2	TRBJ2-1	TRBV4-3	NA	CASSRSGAPYNEQFF	TGCGCCAGCAGTAGAAGCGGGGCCCCCTACAATGAGCAGTTCTTC
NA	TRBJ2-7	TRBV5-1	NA	CASSFTGSEQYF	TGCGCCAGCAGCTTCACAGGGAGCGAGCAGTACTTC
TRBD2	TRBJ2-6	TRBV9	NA	CASSGGGVVGANVLTF	TGTGCCAGCAGCGGCGGGGGGGTGGTTGGGGCCAACGTCCTGACTTTC
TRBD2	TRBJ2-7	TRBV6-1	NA	CASRPGTSGDHEQYF	TGTGCCAGCAGGCCCGGGACTAGCGGGGACCACGAGCAGTACTTC
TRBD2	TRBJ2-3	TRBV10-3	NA	CAISQRSGGGTDTQYF	TGTGCCATCAGCCAGCGTAGCGGGGGTGGCACAGATACGCAGTATTTT
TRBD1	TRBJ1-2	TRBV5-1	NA	CASSPGQSPEIGYTF	TGCGCCAGCAGCCCGGGACAGTCCCCTGAGATTGGCTACACCTTC
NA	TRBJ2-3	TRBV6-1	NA	CASSEDEVTQYF	TGTGCCAGCAGTGAAGATGAGGTTACGCAGTATTTT
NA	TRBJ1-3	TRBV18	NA	CASSPGALVGSGNTIYF	TGTGCCAGCTCACCAGGGGCCCTGGTAGGCTCTGGAAACACCATATATTTT
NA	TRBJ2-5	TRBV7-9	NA	CASSGRTRQETQYF	TGTGCCAGCAGCGGACGGACACGCCAAGAGACCCAGTACTTC
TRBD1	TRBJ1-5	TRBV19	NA	CASSIGGQGNQPQHF	TGTGCCAGTAGTATCGGGGGACAGGGCAATCAGCCCCAGCATTTT
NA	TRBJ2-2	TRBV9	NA	CASSVFLGPGELFF	TGTGCCAGCAGCGTATTTTTGGGGCCCGGGGAGCTGTTTTTT
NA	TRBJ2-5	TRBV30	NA	CAWTKADRDWETQYF	TGTGCCTGGACCAAAGCCGACAGGGACTGGGAGACCCAGTACTTC
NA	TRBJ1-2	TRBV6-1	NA	CASSALYPYHGYTF	TGTGCCAGCAGTGCCCTCTACCCCTACCATGGCTACACCTTC
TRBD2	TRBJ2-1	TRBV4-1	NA	CASSPGLAGVLSYNEQFF	TGCGCCAGCAGCCCTGGACTAGCGGGAGTTCTGTCCTACAATGAGCAGTTCTTC
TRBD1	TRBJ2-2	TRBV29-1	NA	CSVENRTGGTGELFF	TGCAGCGTTGAAAATAGGACAGGGGGTACCGGGGAGCTGTTTTTT
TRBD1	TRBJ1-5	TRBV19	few	CASHYGTGFGRNQPQHF	TGTGCCAGTCACTATGGGACAGGTTTCGGTCGCAATCAGCCCCAGCATTTT
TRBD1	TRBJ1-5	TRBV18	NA	CASSPKKVGGRNQPQHF	TGTGCCAGCTCACCAAAAAAAGTAGGGGGCCGGAATCAGCCCCAGCATTTT
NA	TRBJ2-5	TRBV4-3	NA	CASSHSMGSLETQYF	TGCGCCAGCAGCCATTCGATGGGCAGTCTGGAGACCCAGTACTTC
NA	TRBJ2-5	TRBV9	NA	CASSLDLARAGTQYF	TGTGCCAGCAGCCTCGACTTAGCGCGAGCGGGGACCCAGTACTTC
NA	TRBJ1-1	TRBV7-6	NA	CASSPGGTPEAFF	TGTGCCAGCAGCCCGGGTGGAACACCTGAAGCTTTCTTT